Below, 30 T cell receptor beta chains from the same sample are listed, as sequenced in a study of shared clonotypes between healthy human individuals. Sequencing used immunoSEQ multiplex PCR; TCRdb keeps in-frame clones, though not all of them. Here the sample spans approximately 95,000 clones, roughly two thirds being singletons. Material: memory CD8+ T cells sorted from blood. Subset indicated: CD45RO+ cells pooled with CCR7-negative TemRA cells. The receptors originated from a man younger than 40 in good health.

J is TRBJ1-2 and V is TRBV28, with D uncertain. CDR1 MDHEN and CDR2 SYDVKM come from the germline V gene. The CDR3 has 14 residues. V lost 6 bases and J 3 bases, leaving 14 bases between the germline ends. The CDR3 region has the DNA TGTGCCAGCAGCCGCGCCGGGCAGGACTATGGCTACACCTTC. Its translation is CASSRAGQDYGYTF.

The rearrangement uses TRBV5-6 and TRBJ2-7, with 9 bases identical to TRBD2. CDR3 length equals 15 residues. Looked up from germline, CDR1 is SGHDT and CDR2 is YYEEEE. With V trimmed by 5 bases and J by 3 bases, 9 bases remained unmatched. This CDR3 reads CASRPIAGDGYEQYF. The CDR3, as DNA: TGTGCCAGCAGGCCAATAGCGGGAGATGGCTACGAGCAGTACTTC. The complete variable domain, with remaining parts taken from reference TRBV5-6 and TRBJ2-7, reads DAGVTQSPTHLIKTRGQQVTLRCSPKSGHDTVSWYQQALGQGPQFIFQYYEEEERQRGNFPDRFSGHQFPNYSSELNVNALLLGDSALYLCASRPIAGDGYEQYFGPGTRLTVT.

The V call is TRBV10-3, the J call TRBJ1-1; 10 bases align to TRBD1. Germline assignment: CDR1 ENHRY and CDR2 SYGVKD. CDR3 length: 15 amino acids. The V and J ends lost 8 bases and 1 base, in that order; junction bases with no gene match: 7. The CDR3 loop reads CAIGGGDRGNTEAFF. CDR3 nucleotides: TGTGCCATCGGGGGTGGGGACAGGGGGAACACTGAAGCTTTCTTT.

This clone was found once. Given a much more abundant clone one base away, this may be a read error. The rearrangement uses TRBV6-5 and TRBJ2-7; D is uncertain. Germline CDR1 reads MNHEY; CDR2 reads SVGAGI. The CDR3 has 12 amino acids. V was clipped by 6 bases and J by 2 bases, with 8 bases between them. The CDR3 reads CASRALTYEQYF. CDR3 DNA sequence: TGTGCCAGCAGGGCCCTTACCTACGAGCAGTACTTC.

CDR3: CASSPTGTGTSETQYF. The CDR3 nucleotides are TGTGCCAGCAGTCCCACCGGGACAGGGACGTCCGAGACCCAGTACTTC. The chain employs TRBV27 and TRBJ2-5, with 9 bases that match TRBD1. The germline gives CDR1 MNHEY, CDR2 SMNVEV (reference sequence). The V and J ends lost 5 bases and 5 bases, in that order; junction bases with no gene match: 12. This CDR3 spans 16 amino acids.

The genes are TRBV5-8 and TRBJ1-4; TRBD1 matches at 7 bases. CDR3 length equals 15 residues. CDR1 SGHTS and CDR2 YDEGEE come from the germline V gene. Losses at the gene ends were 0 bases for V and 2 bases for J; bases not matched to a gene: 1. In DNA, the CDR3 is TGTGCCAGCAGCTTGGTGACAGGGACTAATGAAAAACTGTTTTTT. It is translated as CASSLVTGTNEKLFF.

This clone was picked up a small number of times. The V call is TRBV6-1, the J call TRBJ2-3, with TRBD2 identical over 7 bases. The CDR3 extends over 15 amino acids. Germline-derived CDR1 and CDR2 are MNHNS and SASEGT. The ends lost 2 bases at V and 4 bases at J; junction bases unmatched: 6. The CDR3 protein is CASSEIKGGADTQYF. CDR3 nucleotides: TGTGCCAGCAGTGAAATTAAGGGAGGGGCAGATACGCAGTATTTT.

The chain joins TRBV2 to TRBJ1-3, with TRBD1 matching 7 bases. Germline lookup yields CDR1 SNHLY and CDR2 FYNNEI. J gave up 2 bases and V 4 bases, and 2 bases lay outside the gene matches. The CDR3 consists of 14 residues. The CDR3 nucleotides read TGTGCCAGCAGTGCAGACAGGGCTGGAAACACCATATATTTT. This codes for CASSADRAGNTIYF. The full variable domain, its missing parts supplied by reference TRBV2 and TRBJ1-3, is EPEVTQTPSHQVTQMGQEVILRCVPISNHLYFYWYRQILGQKVEFLVSFYNNEISEKSEIFDDQFSVERPDGSNFTLKIRSTKLEDSAMYFCASSADRAGNTIYFGEGSWLTVV.

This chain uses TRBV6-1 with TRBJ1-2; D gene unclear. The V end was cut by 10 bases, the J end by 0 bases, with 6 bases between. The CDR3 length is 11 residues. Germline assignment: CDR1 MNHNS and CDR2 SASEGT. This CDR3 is CATGTNYGYTF. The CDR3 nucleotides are TGTGCCACTGGAACTAACTATGGCTACACCTTC.

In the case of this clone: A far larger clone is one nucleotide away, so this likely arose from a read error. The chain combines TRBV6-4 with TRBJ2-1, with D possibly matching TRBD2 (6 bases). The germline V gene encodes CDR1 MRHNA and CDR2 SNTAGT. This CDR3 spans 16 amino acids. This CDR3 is CASSDSMAGSYNGQFF. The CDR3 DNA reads TGTGCCAGCAGTGACTCGATGGCGGGATCCTACAATGGGCAGTTCTTC.

CDR3 coding DNA: TGTGCCAGCAGCCCGAAGGGACCGTTTGGCTACACCTTC. It translates to CASSPKGPFGYTF. V usage is TRBV5-6 and J usage is TRBJ1-2; perhaps TRBD1 as D (5 bases). V gave up 4 bases and J gave up 7 bases, with 14 bases separating them. The CDR3 runs to 13 residues. Per the germline V gene, CDR1 is SGHDT and CDR2 is YYEEEE.

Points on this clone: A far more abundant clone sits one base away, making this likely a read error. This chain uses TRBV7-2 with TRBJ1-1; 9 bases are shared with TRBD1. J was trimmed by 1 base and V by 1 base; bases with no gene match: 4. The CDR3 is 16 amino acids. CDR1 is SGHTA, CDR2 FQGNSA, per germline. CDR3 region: CASSLGGTGSNTEAFF. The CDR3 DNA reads TGTGCCAGCAGCTTAGGCGGGACAGGGTCGAACACTGAAGCTTTCTTT.

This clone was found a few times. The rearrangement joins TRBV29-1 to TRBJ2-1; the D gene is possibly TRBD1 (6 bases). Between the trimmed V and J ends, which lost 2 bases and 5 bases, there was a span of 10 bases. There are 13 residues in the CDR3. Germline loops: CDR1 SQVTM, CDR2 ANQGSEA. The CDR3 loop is CSVETGINNEQFF. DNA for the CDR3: TGCAGCGTTGAAACAGGGATTAACAATGAGCAGTTCTTC.

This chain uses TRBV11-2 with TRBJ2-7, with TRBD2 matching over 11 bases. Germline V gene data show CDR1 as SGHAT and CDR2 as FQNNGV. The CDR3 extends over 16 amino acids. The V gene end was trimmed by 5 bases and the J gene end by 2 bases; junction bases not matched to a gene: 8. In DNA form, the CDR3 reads TGTGCCAGCAGCCGGGCCTCTAGCGGGGGGACCTACGAGCAGTACTTC. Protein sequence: CASSRASSGGTYEQYF. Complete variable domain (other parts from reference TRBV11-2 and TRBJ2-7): EAGVAQSPRYKIIEKRQSVAFWCNPISGHATLYWYQQILGQGPKLLIQFQNNGVVDDSQLPKDRFSAERLKGVDSTLKIQPAKLEDSAVYLCASSRASSGGTYEQYFGPGTRLTVT.

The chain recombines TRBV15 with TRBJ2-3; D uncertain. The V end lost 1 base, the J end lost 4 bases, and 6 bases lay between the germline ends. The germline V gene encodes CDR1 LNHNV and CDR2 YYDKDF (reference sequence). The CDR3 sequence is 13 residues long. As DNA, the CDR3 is TGTGCCACCAGCAGAGCCCGATCAGATACGCAGTATTTT. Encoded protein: CATSRARSDTQYF.

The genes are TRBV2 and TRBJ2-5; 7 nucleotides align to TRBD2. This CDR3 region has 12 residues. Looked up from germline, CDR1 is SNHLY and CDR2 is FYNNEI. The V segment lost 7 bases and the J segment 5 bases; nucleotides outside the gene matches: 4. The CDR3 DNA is TGTGCCAGCAAGAGGGAGGGGGAGACCCAGTACTTC. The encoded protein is CASKREGETQYF. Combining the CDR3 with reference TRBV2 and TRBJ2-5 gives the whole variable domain EPEVTQTPSHQVTQMGQEVILRCVPISNHLYFYWYRQILGQKVEFLVSFYNNEISEKSEIFDDQFSVERPDGSNFTLKIRSTKLEDSAMYFCASKREGETQYFGPGTRLLVL.

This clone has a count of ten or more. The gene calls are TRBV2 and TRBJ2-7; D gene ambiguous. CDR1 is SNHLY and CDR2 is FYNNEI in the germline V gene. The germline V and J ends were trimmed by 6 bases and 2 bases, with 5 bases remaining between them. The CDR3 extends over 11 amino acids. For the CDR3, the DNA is TGTGCCAGCAGCATTACCTACGAGCAGTACTTC. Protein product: CASSITYEQYF.

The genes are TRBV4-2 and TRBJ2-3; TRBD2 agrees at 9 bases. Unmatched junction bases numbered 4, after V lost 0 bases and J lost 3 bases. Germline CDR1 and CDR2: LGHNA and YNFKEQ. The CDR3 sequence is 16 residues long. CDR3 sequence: CASSQEAGGGTDTQYF. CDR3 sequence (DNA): TGTGCCAGCAGCCAAGAAGCGGGAGGTGGAACAGATACGCAGTATTTT.

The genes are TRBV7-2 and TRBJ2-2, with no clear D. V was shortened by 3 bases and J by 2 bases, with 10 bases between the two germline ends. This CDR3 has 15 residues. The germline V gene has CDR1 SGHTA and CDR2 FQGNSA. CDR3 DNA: TGTGCCAGCAGCTTCGGCAGTAGTAACACCGGGGAGCTGTTTTTT. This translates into CASSFGSSNTGELFF.

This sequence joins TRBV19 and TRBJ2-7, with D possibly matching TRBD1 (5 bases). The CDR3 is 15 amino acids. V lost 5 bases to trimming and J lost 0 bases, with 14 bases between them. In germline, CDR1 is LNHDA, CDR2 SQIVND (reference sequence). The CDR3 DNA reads TGTGCCAGTAGTGTACAGGTTCTGAGCTCCTACGAGCAGTACTTC. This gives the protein CASSVQVLSSYEQYF. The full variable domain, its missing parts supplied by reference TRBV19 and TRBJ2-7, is DGGITQSPKYLFRKEGQNVTLSCEQNLNHDAMYWYRQDPGQGLRLIYYSQIVNDFQKGDIAEGYSVSREKKESFPLTVTSAQKNPTAFYLCASSVQVLSSYEQYFGPGTRLTVT.

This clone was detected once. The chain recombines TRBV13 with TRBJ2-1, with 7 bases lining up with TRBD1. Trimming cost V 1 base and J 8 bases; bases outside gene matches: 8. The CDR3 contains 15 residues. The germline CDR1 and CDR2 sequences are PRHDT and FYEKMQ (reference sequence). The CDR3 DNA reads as TGTGCCAGCAGCTTAGTTGTGACAGGGTCGGATGAGCAGTTCTTC. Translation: CASSLVVTGSDEQFF. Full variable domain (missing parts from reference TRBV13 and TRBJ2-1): AAGVIQSPRHLIKEKRETATLKCYPIPRHDTVYWYQQGPGQDPQFLISFYEKMQSDKGSIPDRFSAQQFSDYHSELNMSSLELGDSALYFCASSLVVTGSDEQFFGPGTRLTVL.

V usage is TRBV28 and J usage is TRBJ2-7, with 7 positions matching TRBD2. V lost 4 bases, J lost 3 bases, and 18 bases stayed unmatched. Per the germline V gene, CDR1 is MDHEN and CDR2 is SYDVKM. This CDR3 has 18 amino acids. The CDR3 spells CASSSYLKDAGGSYEQYF. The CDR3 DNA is TGTGCCAGCAGTTCTTACCTCAAAGATGCTGGCGGGAGCTACGAGCAGTACTTC.

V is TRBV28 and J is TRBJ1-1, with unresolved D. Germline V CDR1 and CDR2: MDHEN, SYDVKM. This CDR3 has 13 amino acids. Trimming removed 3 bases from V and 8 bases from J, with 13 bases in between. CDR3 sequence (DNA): TGTGCCAGCAGTTTGAGTGTGACGACAGAAGCTTTCTTT. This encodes CASSLSVTTEAFF.

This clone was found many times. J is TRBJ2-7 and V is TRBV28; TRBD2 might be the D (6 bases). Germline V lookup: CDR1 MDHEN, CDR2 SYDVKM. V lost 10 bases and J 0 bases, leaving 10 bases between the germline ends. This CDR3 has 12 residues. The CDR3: CATQGLSYEQYF. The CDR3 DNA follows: TGTGCCACGCAGGGACTCTCCTACGAGCAGTACTTC. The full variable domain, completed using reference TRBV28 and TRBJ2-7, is DVKVTQSSRYLVKRTGEKVFLECVQDMDHENMFWYRQDPGLGLRLIYFSYDVKMKEKGDIPEGYSVSREKKERFSLILESASTNQTSMYLCATQGLSYEQYFGPGTRLTVT.

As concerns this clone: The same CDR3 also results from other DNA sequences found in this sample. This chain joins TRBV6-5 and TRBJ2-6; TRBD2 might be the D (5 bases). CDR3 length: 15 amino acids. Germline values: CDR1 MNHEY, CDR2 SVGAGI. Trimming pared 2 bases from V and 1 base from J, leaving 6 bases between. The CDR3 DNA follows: TGTGCCAGCAGTTACCGGGAATCTGGGGCCAACGTCCTGACTTTC. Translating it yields CASSYRESGANVLTF.

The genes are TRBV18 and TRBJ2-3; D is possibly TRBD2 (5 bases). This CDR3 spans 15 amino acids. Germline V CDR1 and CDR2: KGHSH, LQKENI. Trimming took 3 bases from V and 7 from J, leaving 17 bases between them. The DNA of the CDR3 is TGTGCCAGCTCACCCGAGCTAGCTGAAGGGTATACGCAGTATTTT. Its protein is CASSPELAEGYTQYF.

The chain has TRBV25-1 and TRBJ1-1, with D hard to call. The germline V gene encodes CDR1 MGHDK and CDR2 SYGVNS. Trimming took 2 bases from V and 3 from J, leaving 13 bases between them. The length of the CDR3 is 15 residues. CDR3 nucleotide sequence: TGTGCCAGCAGTGAAAGGCAGGTACTGGACACTGAAGCTTTCTTT. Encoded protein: CASSERQVLDTEAFF.

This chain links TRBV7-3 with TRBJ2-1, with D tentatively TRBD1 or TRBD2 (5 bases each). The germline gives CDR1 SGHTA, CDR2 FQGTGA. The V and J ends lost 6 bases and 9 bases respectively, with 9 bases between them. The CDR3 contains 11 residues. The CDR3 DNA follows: TGTGCCAGCAGTTCCGGGGCTGAGCAGTTCTTC. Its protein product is CASSSGAEQFF.

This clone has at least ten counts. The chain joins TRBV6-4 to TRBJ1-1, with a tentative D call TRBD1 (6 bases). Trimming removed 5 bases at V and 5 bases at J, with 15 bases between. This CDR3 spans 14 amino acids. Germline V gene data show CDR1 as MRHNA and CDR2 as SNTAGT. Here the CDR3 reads CASSSSGDGTEAFF. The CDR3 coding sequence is TGTGCCAGCAGTAGCTCAGGGGACGGAACTGAAGCTTTCTTT.

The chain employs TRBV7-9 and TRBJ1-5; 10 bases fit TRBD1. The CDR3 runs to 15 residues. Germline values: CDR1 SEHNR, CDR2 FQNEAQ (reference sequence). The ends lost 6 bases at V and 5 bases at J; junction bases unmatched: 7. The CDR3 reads CASRPLDRGHQPQHF. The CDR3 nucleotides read TGTGCCAGCAGGCCGCTCGACAGGGGGCATCAGCCCCAGCATTTT.